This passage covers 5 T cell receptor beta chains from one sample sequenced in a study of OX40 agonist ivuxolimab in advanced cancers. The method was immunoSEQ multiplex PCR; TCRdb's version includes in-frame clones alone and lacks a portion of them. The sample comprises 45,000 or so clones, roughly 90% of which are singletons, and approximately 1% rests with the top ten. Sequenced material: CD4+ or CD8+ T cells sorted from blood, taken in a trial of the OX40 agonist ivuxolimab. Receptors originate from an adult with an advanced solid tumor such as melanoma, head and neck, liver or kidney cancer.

This chain's CDR3 is CASSHPQGLSGNTIYF. CDR3 coding DNA: TGTGCCAGCAGCCATCCCCAGGGACTCTCTGGAAACACCATATATTTT. The gene calls are TRBV7-9 and TRBJ1-3, with D possibly TRBD1 on 5 matching bases. Germline CDR1 reads SEHNR; CDR2 reads FQNEAQ (reference sequence). This CDR3 spans 16 amino acids. The germline V and J ends were trimmed by 5 bases and 0 bases, with 14 bases remaining between them. Full variable domain (outside the CDR3, taken from reference TRBV7-9 and TRBJ1-3): DTGVSQNPRHKITKRGQNVTFRCDPISEHNRLYWYRQTLGQGPEFLTYFQNEAQLEKSRLLSDRFSAERPKGSFSTLEIQRTEQGDSAMYLCASSHPQGLSGNTIYFGEGSWLTVV.

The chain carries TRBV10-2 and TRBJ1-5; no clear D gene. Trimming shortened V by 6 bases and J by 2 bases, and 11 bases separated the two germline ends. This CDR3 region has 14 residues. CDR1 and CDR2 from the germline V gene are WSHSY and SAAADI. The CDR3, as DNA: TGCGCCAGCAGATTAGCTGGGGGCAATCAGCCCCAGCATTTT. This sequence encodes CASRLAGGNQPQHF.

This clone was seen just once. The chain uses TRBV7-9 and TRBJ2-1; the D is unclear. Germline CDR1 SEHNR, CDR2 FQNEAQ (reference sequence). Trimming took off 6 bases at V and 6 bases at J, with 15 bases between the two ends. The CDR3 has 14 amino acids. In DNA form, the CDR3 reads TGTGCCAGCAGTCCGTCACGTAGGGCCAATGAGCAGTTCTTC. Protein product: CASSPSRRANEQFF.

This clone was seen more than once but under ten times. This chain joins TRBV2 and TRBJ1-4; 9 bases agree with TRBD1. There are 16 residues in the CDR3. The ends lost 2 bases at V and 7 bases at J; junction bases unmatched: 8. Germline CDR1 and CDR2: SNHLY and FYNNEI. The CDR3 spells CASSERIGTGSEKLFF. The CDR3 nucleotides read TGTGCCAGCAGTGAACGGATCGGGACAGGGAGTGAAAAACTGTTTTTT.

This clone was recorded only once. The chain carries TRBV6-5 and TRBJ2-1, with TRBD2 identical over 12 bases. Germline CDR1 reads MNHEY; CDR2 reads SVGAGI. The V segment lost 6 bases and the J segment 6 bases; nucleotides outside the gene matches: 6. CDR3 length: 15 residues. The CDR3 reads CASSRTSGMVNEQFF. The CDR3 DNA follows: TGTGCCAGCAGCCGGACTAGCGGGATGGTCAATGAGCAGTTCTTC.